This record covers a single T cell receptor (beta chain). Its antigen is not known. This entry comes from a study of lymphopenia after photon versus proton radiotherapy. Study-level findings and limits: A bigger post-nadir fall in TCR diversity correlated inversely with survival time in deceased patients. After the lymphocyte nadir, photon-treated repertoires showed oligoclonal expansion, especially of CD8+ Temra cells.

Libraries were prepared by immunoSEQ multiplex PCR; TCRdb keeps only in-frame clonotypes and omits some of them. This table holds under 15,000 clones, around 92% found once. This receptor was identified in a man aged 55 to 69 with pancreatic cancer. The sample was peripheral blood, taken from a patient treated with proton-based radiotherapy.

CDR3 nucleotide sequence: TGTGCCAGCAGCTTAGCTTCCGGGGACACTGAAGCTTTCTTT. Translation gives CASSLASGDTEAFF. The V gene is TRBV11-2, the J gene TRBJ1-1; D call uncertain. V was shortened by 1 base and J by 3 bases, with 9 bases between the two germline ends. The germline gives CDR1 SGHAT, CDR2 FQNNGV. This CDR3 contains 14 residues.